Each of the 28 T cell receptor beta chains below was sequenced from the same sample in a study of blood T cell repertoires in COVID-19. TCRdb keeps only in-frame clones here, not all; method: immunoSEQ multiplex PCR. The sample shows a few hundred thousand clones, about nine tenths of them seen only once. Sample: peripheral blood. These TCRs come from a woman younger than 45 with COVID-19, enrolled during active disease.

The chain joins TRBV7-9 to TRBJ2-1; 8 nucleotides line up with TRBD2. Germline loops: CDR1 SEHNR, CDR2 FQNEAQ (reference sequence). The CDR3 spans 16 residues. The ends lost 6 bases at V and 0 bases at J; junction bases unmatched: 7. The CDR3 is CASRDGGTSSYNEQFF. Written as DNA, the CDR3 is TGTGCCAGCAGGGATGGGGGGACTAGCTCCTACAATGAGCAGTTCTTC.

This clone was seen only a few times. CDR3 protein: CASSRTSGGLEQYF. Here the CDR3 DNA reads TGTGCCAGCAGCCGGACTAGCGGGGGCCTCGAGCAGTACTTC. The chain joins TRBV9 to TRBJ2-7; 13 positions agree with TRBD2. This CDR3 is built from 14 residues. In germline, CDR1 is SGDLS, CDR2 YYNGEE. J gave up 6 bases and V 4 bases, and 4 bases lay outside the gene matches. The variable domain in full, completed from reference TRBV9 and TRBJ2-7, reads DSGVTQTPKHLITATGQRVTLRCSPRSGDLSVYWYQQSLDQGLQFLIQYYNGEERAKGNILERFSAQQFPDLHSELNLSSLELGDSALYFCASSRTSGGLEQYFGPGTRLTVT.

The rearrangement links TRBV4-1 to TRBJ2-6, with D maybe TRBD1 (6 bases). V lost 4 bases and J 2 bases, leaving 18 bases between the germline ends. The CDR3 is made up of 18 amino acids. Germline V CDR1 and CDR2: MGHRA, YSYEKL. The CDR3 nucleotides are TGCGCCAGCAGCCGGGGAACAGGGTCTACCCCTGGGGCCAACGTCCTGACTTTC. This encodes CASSRGTGSTPGANVLTF.

V and J are TRBV29-1 and TRBJ2-3; 8 bases agree with TRBD1. Germline loops: CDR1 SQVTM, CDR2 ANQGSEA. The CDR3 sequence is 14 residues long. The J segment lost 5 bases and the V segment lost 7 bases, leaving 11 bases of the junction unmatched. The CDR3 here is CSAPKTGTGDTQYF. The CDR3 DNA follows: TGCAGCGCCCCCAAAACCGGGACAGGAGATACGCAGTATTTT.

V gene TRBV4-3 combines with J gene TRBJ1-4, with D possibly being TRBD1 (5 bases). Germline V gene data show CDR1 as LGHNA and CDR2 as YSLEER. V lost 2 bases and J lost 6, with 10 bases in between. This CDR3 region has 14 residues. The CDR3 reads CASSQSREYEKLFF. The CDR3 DNA sequence: TGCGCCAGCAGCCAAAGCAGGGAATATGAAAAACTGTTTTTT.

The chain has TRBV19 and TRBJ2-1; TRBD2 might be the D (6 bases). Trimming left V 3 bases short and J 1 base short, with 13 bases between. The CDR3 runs to 16 residues. Germline CDR1 is LNHDA and CDR2 is SQIVND (reference sequence). CDR3 in DNA: TGTGCCAGTAGTATGCCGGGAGAGGGGTCCTACAATGAGCAGTTCTTC. Translated, it gives CASSMPGEGSYNEQFF.

V and J are TRBV21-1 and TRBJ2-7; no DNA check was done on the table's D call, TRBD2. TRBV21-1 corresponds to a pseudogene. CDR3 size: 16 residues. CDR3 sequence (DNA): TGTGCCAGCAGCGGTCAGGAGGGCACACGGTCCTACGAGCAGTACTTC. Its translation is CASSGQEGTRSYEQYF.

V usage is TRBV28 and J usage is TRBJ2-3, with a possible D match to TRBD1 (5 bases). The germline V and J ends were trimmed by 3 bases and 4 bases, with 14 bases remaining between them. The CDR3 is 15 residues long. Germline CDR1 MDHEN, CDR2 SYDVKM. The CDR3 reads CASSFTYAGSDTQYF. The DNA for the CDR3 is TGTGCCAGCAGTTTTACATATGCAGGGTCAGATACGCAGTATTTT.

This chain joins TRBV6-6 and TRBJ1-1; D is undetermined. The CDR3 extends over 14 amino acids. The V end was cut by 5 bases, the J end by 4 bases, with 14 bases between. Germline V lookup: CDR1 MNHNY, CDR2 SVGAGI (reference sequence). The CDR3 loop is CASSIHSGTTEAFF. Here the CDR3 DNA reads TGTGCCAGCAGTATCCACAGTGGAACCACTGAAGCTTTCTTT.

This rearrangement joins TRBV27 to TRBJ2-5; weak D call: TRBD1 (5 bases). The CDR3 loop spans 14 amino acids. V lost 7 bases and J 1 base, leaving 13 bases between the germline ends. CDR1 and CDR2 (germline): MNHEY, SMNVEV (reference sequence). The CDR3 nucleotides read TGTGCCAGCACCCGCCAGGGCAGCCAAGAGACCCAGTACTTC. Translation gives CASTRQGSQETQYF.

The chain employs TRBV7-9 and TRBJ2-5; 7 nucleotides agree with TRBD1. Per the germline V gene, CDR1 is SEHNR and CDR2 is FQNEAQ (reference sequence). After removal of 4 bases from V and 2 bases from J, the junction contained 4 bases not matched to a gene. CDR3 size: 14 residues. As DNA, the CDR3 is TGTGCCAGCAGCTATGGGACAGCTCAAGAGACCCAGTACTTC. This encodes CASSYGTAQETQYF.

CDR3 bases: TGTGCCAGCAGCCTACTTGGGGGACTAGCGGGAGTGTGGGCCAAAAACATTCAGTACTTC. It is translated as CASSLLGGLAGVWAKNIQYF. The gene calls are TRBV21-1 and TRBJ2-4; the DNA was not used to check the table's D call, TRBD2. TRBV21-1 is a documented pseudogene. The CDR3 covers 20 residues.

The chain uses TRBV7-2 and TRBJ2-7; TRBD1 might be the D (5 bases). The CDR3 extends over 14 amino acids. V was clipped by 1 base and J by 0 bases, with 7 bases between them. Germline values: CDR1 SGHTA, CDR2 FQGNSA. The CDR3 DNA reads TGTGCCAGCAGCTTAGAGGGGAACTCCTACGAGCAGTACTTC. It is translated as CASSLEGNSYEQYF.

V is TRBV9 and J is TRBJ1-1; 9 positions match TRBD1. This CDR3 has 14 amino acids. V trimming: 2 bases; J trimming: 3 bases; junction bases outside the gene matches: 2. Germline CDR1 is SGDLS and CDR2 is YYNGEE. This chain's CDR3 is CASSVGQGYTEAFF. The CDR3 DNA reads TGTGCCAGCAGCGTGGGACAGGGATACACTGAAGCTTTCTTT.

The V call is TRBV9, the J call TRBJ1-1, with D tentatively TRBD1 (6 bases). V was pared by 0 bases and J by 4 bases, with 7 bases between. The CDR3 contains 13 residues. The germline V gene encodes CDR1 SGDLS and CDR2 YYNGEE. The CDR3 here is CASSVEGVTEAFF. CDR3 nucleotides: TGTGCCAGCAGCGTAGAGGGGGTCACTGAAGCTTTCTTT.

V usage is TRBV28 and J usage is TRBJ1-1; D is possibly TRBD1 (5 bases). The CDR3 sequence is 15 residues long. Trimming removed 2 bases from V and 10 bases from J, with 20 bases in between. Per germline, CDR1 MDHEN and CDR2 SYDVKM. This CDR3 is CASSLQGLSIGVAFF. In DNA form, the CDR3 reads TGTGCCAGCAGTTTACAGGGTTTAAGCATAGGGGTAGCTTTCTTT.

The V call is TRBV30, the J call TRBJ2-1; D is uncertain. CDR1 and CDR2 from the germline V gene are GTSNPN and SVGIG (reference sequence). The CDR3 extends over 11 amino acids. V lost 2 bases and J lost 10, with 9 bases in between. CDR3 region: CAWSPRREQFF. In nucleotides, the CDR3 is TGTGCCTGGAGTCCCCGTAGAGAGCAGTTCTTC.

This sequence joins TRBV20-1 and TRBJ1-3, with a possible D match to TRBD1 (5 bases). CDR3 size: 13 residues. The V gene's germline CDR1 is DFQATT and CDR2 SNEGSKA (reference sequence). V was trimmed by 3 bases and J by 7 bases, leaving 13 bases between them. The CDR3 is CSASRQGFNTIYF. In nucleotides, the CDR3 is TGCAGTGCTAGTCGCCAGGGTTTCAACACCATATATTTT.

This rearrangement joins TRBV6-5 to TRBJ2-3; TRBD1 aligns across 8 bases. CDR3 size: 15 residues. Germline CDR1 MNHEY, CDR2 SVGAGI. With V trimmed by 5 bases and J by 0 bases, 4 bases remained unmatched. The CDR3: CASSRQGYSTDTQYF. The CDR3 coding sequence is TGTGCCAGCAGTCGACAGGGGTATAGCACAGATACGCAGTATTTT.

The gene calls are TRBV29-1 and TRBJ2-5; 12 nucleotides match TRBD2. The CDR3 has 14 residues. With V trimmed by 7 bases and J by 2 bases, 5 bases remained unmatched. Germline loops: CDR1 SQVTM, CDR2 ANQGSEA. CDR3 sequence (DNA): TGCAGCGCGGCTAGCGGGAGGGATCAAGAGACCCAGTACTTC. This translates into CSAASGRDQETQYF.

The chain recombines TRBV10-1 with TRBJ2-3; TRBD2 agrees at 9 bases. The CDR3 covers 16 residues. Germline CDR1 reads WNHNN; CDR2 reads SYGVQD (reference sequence). After removal of 5 bases from V and 5 bases from J, the junction contained 11 bases not matched to a gene. In DNA form, the CDR3 reads TGCGCCAGCAGTCCGACCTTAGCGGGAGTAGTAGATACGCAGTATTTT. Protein product: CASSPTLAGVVDTQYF.

V and J are TRBV11-2 and TRBJ1-3; no clear D gene. CDR3 length: 16 residues. Germline V gene sequence: CDR1 SGHAT, CDR2 FQNNGV. V lost 5 bases and J 2 bases, leaving 16 bases between the germline ends. CDR3 region: CASSHRGGDPGNTIYF. CDR3 coding DNA: TGTGCCAGCAGCCACCGAGGAGGTGACCCTGGAAACACCATATATTTT. Filled out from reference TRBV11-2 and TRBJ1-3, the complete variable domain reads EAGVAQSPRYKIIEKRQSVAFWCNPISGHATLYWYQQILGQGPKLLIQFQNNGVVDDSQLPKDRFSAERLKGVDSTLKIQPAKLEDSAVYLCASSHRGGDPGNTIYFGEGSWLTVV.

The chain recombines TRBV5-1 with TRBJ2-5; 10 bases fit TRBD2. V trimming: 0 bases; J trimming: 1 base; junction bases outside the gene matches: 6. The CDR3 is made up of 17 amino acids. The germline CDR1 and CDR2 sequences are SGHRS and YFSETQ. The CDR3 protein is CASSLGVSGRVQETQYF. The DNA for the CDR3 is TGCGCCAGCAGCTTGGGTGTGAGCGGGAGGGTCCAAGAGACCCAGTACTTC.

The chain employs TRBV24-1 and TRBJ2-5; 10 bases map to TRBD2. This CDR3 has 15 residues. Germline V gives CDR1 KGHDR, CDR2 SFDVKD. J gave up 7 bases and V 9 bases, and 13 bases lay outside the gene matches. The CDR3 is CATASQASGSGTQYF. For the CDR3, the DNA is TGTGCCACCGCTTCACAGGCTAGCGGGAGTGGGACCCAGTACTTC.

The V call is TRBV5-1, the J call TRBJ1-2, with 7 bases lining up with TRBD1. V lost 3 bases and J lost 5; bases outside the gene matches: 4. The CDR3 spans 13 residues. Germline V gene lookup returns CDR1 SGHRS and CDR2 YFSETQ. The CDR3 here is CASSSGQLYGYTF. The DNA for the CDR3 is TGCGCCAGCAGCTCGGGACAGCTTTATGGCTACACCTTC.

The chain links TRBV4-1 to TRBJ1-2; 11 nucleotides match TRBD1. The CDR3 is 16 residues long. The germline gives CDR1 MGHRA, CDR2 YSYEKL. V shed 2 bases and J 5 bases; nucleotides not matched to a gene: 7. The CDR3 loop reads CASSQQEGQGAYGYTF. CDR3 coding DNA: TGCGCCAGCAGCCAACAAGAAGGACAGGGGGCTTATGGCTACACCTTC.

V usage is TRBV6-5 and J usage is TRBJ2-5, with 7 bases lining up with TRBD1. CDR3 length equals 14 residues. V lost 6 bases to trimming and J lost 5 bases; unmatched junction nucleotides: 9. Germline values: CDR1 MNHEY, CDR2 SVGAGI. Here the CDR3 reads CASSATGVGETQYF. The CDR3 DNA is TGTGCCAGCAGCGCTACAGGGGTAGGGGAGACCCAGTACTTC.

This clone turned up a few times. This sequence joins TRBV10-2 and TRBJ2-7, with D hard to call. V dropped 7 bases and J dropped 3 bases, with 10 bases sitting between them. Per the germline V gene, CDR1 is WSHSY and CDR2 is SAAADI. CDR3 length: 12 residues. The CDR3 region has the DNA TGCGCCAGCAAAGAATACAGCTACGAGCAGTACTTC. Translating it yields CASKEYSYEQYF.